Following are 14 T cell receptor beta chains from one sample sequenced in a study of shared clonotypes between healthy human individuals. TCRdb's table, derived via immunoSEQ multiplex PCR, lists solely in-frame clones and lacks some. The table includes some 480,000 clones, less than 80% detected once. Input material: PBMCs. These receptors were taken from a woman aged 40 to 49 in good health. Some clones in this sample may be carry-over from other donors' samples.

The V and J genes are TRBV7-2 and TRBJ2-7; D is undetermined. Per the germline V gene, CDR1 is SGHTA and CDR2 is FQGNSA. This CDR3 has 13 residues. V dropped 4 bases and J dropped 3 bases, with 10 bases sitting between them. CDR3 loop: CASSSAPLYEQYF. CDR3 bases: TGTGCCAGCAGCTCAGCCCCCCTCTACGAGCAGTACTTC.

The chain employs TRBV5-4 and TRBJ2-5; 9 nucleotides agree with TRBD1. Germline V gene sequence: CDR1 SGHNT, CDR2 YYREEE (reference sequence). CDR3 length: 15 amino acids. J lost 2 bases, V lost 2 bases, and 4 bases had no gene match. The chain's CDR3 is CASSLGTGPQETQYF. CDR3 nucleotides: TGTGCCAGCAGCTTAGGGACAGGGCCTCAAGAGACCCAGTACTTC.

This rearrangement joins TRBV9 to TRBJ2-2; D is ambiguous. Germline assignment: CDR1 SGDLS and CDR2 YYNGEE. V shed 4 bases and J shed 1 base, with 11 bases lying between them. The CDR3 spans 15 residues. CDR3 sequence reads: CASSPRQGNTGELFF. DNA of the CDR3: TGTGCCAGCAGCCCTCGACAAGGGAACACCGGGGAGCTGTTTTTT. The whole variable domain, remainder taken from reference TRBV9 and TRBJ2-2, is DSGVTQTPKHLITATGQRVTLRCSPRSGDLSVYWYQQSLDQGLQFLIQYYNGEERAKGNILERFSAQQFPDLHSELNLSSLELGDSALYFCASSPRQGNTGELFFGEGSRLTVL.

This chain uses TRBV29-1 with TRBJ1-5; D call uncertain. The CDR3 is made up of 16 amino acids. Per the germline V gene, CDR1 is SQVTM and CDR2 is ANQGSEA. Trimming left V 5 bases short and J 1 base short, with 18 bases between. The CDR3 coding sequence is TGCAGCGTTAATAGGTGTAGGAGTTTGAGCAATCAGCCCCAGCATTTT. Its translation: CSVNRCRSLSNQPQHF.

This clone was detected only once. Given a much more abundant clone one base away, this may be a read error. Other nucleotide sequences in the sample specify the same CDR3. The J gene is TRBJ2-3, the V gene TRBV6-4, with 8 bases aligning to TRBD2. CDR1 is MRHNA, CDR2 SNTAGT, per germline. This CDR3 region has 14 residues. The CDR3 protein is CASSPSGLTDTQYF. In DNA form, the CDR3 reads TGTGCCAGCAGTCCTAGCGGGCTCACAGATACGCAGTATTTC.

This clone has a handful of counts. The V and J genes are TRBV30 and TRBJ1-4; D is unclear. Germline CDR1 and CDR2: GTSNPN and SVGIG (reference sequence). The CDR3 has 15 residues. V was cut by 2 bases and J by 4 bases, with 14 bases left in between. In DNA form, the CDR3 reads TGTGCCTGGAGTCCCGCGACAAGCCGTAATGAAAAACTGTTTTTT. Translation gives CAWSPATSRNEKLFF.

The J gene is TRBJ2-1, the V gene TRBV9, with unresolved D. The CDR3 loop spans 15 amino acids. V shed 3 bases and J shed 0 bases, with 10 bases lying between them. CDR1 and CDR2 (germline): SGDLS, YYNGEE. CDR3 residues: CASSAASRSYNEQFF. The CDR3 region has the DNA TGTGCCAGCAGCGCCGCTAGTCGCTCCTACAATGAGCAGTTCTTC.

The chain employs TRBV30 and TRBJ2-5; TRBD2 matches 11 bases. This CDR3 is built from 15 residues. J lost 2 bases, V lost 4 bases, and 6 bases had no gene match. From germline, CDR1 is GTSNPN and CDR2 SVGIG (reference sequence). The DNA for the CDR3 is TGTGCCTGGACTAGCGGGAGGACCAGTCAAGAGACCCAGTACTTC. The encoded protein is CAWTSGRTSQETQYF.

The chain recombines TRBV4-1 with TRBJ1-3; a possible D gene is TRBD1 (6 bases). CDR3 length: 14 residues. Germline-derived CDR1 and CDR2 are MGHRA and YSYEKL. V was pared by 1 base and J by 3 bases, with 7 bases between. CDR3 loop: CASSQGGGGNTIYF. CDR3 nucleotide sequence: TGCGCCAGCAGCCAAGGAGGGGGTGGAAACACCATATATTTT.

This clone was recorded only once. In DNA, the CDR3 is TGTGCCAGTTCTCCTAGCGGTGCTAGCACAGATACGCAGTATTTT. Translation: CASSPSGASTDTQYF. V is TRBV25-1 and J is TRBJ2-3, with 7 bases aligning to TRBD2. J gave up 0 bases and V 9 bases, and 9 bases lay outside the gene matches. Germline loops: CDR1 MGHDK, CDR2 SYGVNS. This CDR3 spans 15 amino acids.

The rearrangement joins TRBV5-6 to TRBJ2-1, with TRBD1 matching over 12 bases. V trimming: 4 bases; J trimming: 4 bases; junction bases outside the gene matches: 6. The germline gives CDR1 SGHDT, CDR2 YYEEEE. The CDR3 length is 16 residues. As DNA, the CDR3 is TGTGCCAGCAGCCCCCTGGGACAGGGGGCTTACAATGAGCAGTTCTTC. Translated: CASSPLGQGAYNEQFF.

The chain has TRBV10-3 and TRBJ2-1; tentative D call: TRBD1 (6 bases). Germline-derived CDR1 and CDR2 are ENHRY and SYGVKD. This CDR3 has 13 amino acids. Trimming took off 4 bases at V and 7 bases at J, with 11 bases between the two ends. CDR3 sequence (DNA): TGTGCCATCAGTGCAGGGACAAAGAATGAGCAGTTCTTC. Its translation: CAISAGTKNEQFF.

In regard to this clone: The sample has other DNA sequences that encode this CDR3 too. The V and J genes are TRBV5-1 and TRBJ2-1; TRBD1 or TRBD2 may be the D gene (5 bases each). Per the germline V gene, CDR1 is SGHRS and CDR2 is YFSETQ. The V and J ends lost 0 bases and 5 bases respectively, with 6 bases between them. The CDR3 contains 13 residues. CDR3 loop: CASSLGGDNEQFF. As DNA, the CDR3 is TGCGCCAGCAGCTTGGGAGGGGACAATGAGCAGTTCTTC.

CDR3 nucleotide sequence: TGTGCCAGCAGCCCCCGACACCAGAACACTGAAGCTTTCTTT. It specifies CASSPRHQNTEAFF. This chain links TRBV9 with TRBJ1-1, with D uncertain. Trimming stripped 4 bases from V and 1 base from J, with 11 bases between. CDR3 length equals 14 residues. Germline values: CDR1 SGDLS, CDR2 YYNGEE.